There are a few counts of the clone carrying this TCR beta chain. The data originate from a study of blood T cell repertoires in COVID-19. Across the study: Acute and convalescent COVID-19 specimens originated in the United States, Italy and Spain. PBMCs, B-cell-depleted T cells, or T cells were the source of the cDNA or gDNA that made up the material.

Under the authors' procedure: Amplifying reference gene primers gave estimates of nucleated cell counts. The table came from immunoSEQ multiplex PCR; TCRdb's copy has only in-frame clones and leaves some out. The V and J calls and clone size come from that table; D and trimming were worked out from the DNA. Among 130,000 or so clones listed, about nine tenths were seen once. The CDR3 length is 17 residues. Germline CDR1 reads MGHRA; CDR2 reads YSYEKL. The junction had 8 bases not matched to a gene; V was cut back by 0 bases and J by 5 bases. This clonotype originated in a man aged 40-50 years with acute or convalescent COVID-19. Sequenced input: peripheral blood. V and J are TRBV4-1 and TRBJ1-2; TRBD1 agrees at 11 bases. The CDR3: CASSQDGQGAVSYGYTF. The CDR3 nucleotides are TGCGCCAGCAGCCAAGATGGACAGGGGGCGGTATCATATGGCTACACCTTC.